This T cell receptor (beta chain) is drawn from a study of neurological immune-mediated disorders. The CDR3 extends over 17 amino acids. Germline values: CDR1 SGHDN, CDR2 FVKESK. The J segment lost 7 bases and the V segment lost 4 bases, leaving 15 bases of the junction unmatched. The cDNA came from 5'RACE with 10-nucleotide random UMIs. TCRdb reanalysed the 5' RACE reads using MiXCR and keeps one entry per CDR3 protein. The sample lists around 83,000 distinct CDR3 sequences; 13% to 15% were seen once. The sequence derives from a woman aged 45-59 years in good health. The chain combines TRBV14 with TRBJ2-1, with TRBD2 matching over 8 bases. Sequenced: PBMCs. The CDR3 DNA reads as TGTGCCAGCAGCCCAGAGGTGGGCAGCGGGGGCCGGAATGAGCAGTTCTTC. Translating it yields CASSPEVGSGGRNEQFF.